A selection of T cell receptor beta chains follows, all from one sample in a study of T-cell memory formation after mild COVID-19. TCRdb analysed the 5' RACE reads with MiXCR anew, one entry per CDR3 protein. This table has roughly 110,000 distinct CDR3 sequences, around an eighth appearing once. Sequenced sample: PBMCs or a T cell subset sorted from them (not recorded which). These receptors all come from an adult woman who had mild COVID-19 (a few samples of this study predate the infection). Cell type and time point are not known. CDR3s include the opening cysteine and the closing phenylalanine or tryptophan. D genes are given only for firm matches. Clone size is shown for a subset of rows, as once, few, many or a class of expanded clone.

V gene	J gene	clone size	D gene	CDR3 DNA	CDR3 protein
TRBV7-9	TRBJ2-5	-	TRBD2	TGTGCCAGCAGCTGGCCGGTGGCGTTCGGGGGGGATCTCCAAGAGACCCAGTACTTC	CASSWPVAFGGDLQETQYF
TRBV24-1	TRBJ2-1	many	-	TGTGCCACCAGTGCGAGGGAGGAGCAGTTCTTC	CATSAREEQFF
TRBV11-3	TRBJ2-7	-	TRBD2	TGTGCCAGCAGCCCCCGGACTAGCGGAGCCTACGAGCAGTACTTC	CASSPRTSGAYEQYF
TRBV19	TRBJ2-1	few	TRBD2	TGTGCCAGTAGTACGGCGGGGGGGCCGAATGAGCAGTTCTTC	CASSTAGGPNEQFF
TRBV7-9	TRBJ2-7	few	TRBD2	TGTGCCAGCAGCCCCGTAATTAGCGGGGGGGCTTTGTACTTC	CASSPVISGGALYF
TRBV4-1	TRBJ2-3	-	TRBD2	TGCGCCAGCAGCCAAGTCGGAGTCCTAGCGGGGGGAGATACGCAGTATTTT	CASSQVGVLAGGDTQYF
TRBV7-9	TRBJ2-3	few	TRBD2	TGTGCCAGCAGCACCACGGGGACTAGCGGGGGGGCTAGGACGCAGTATTTT	CASSTTGTSGGARTQYF
TRBV4-1	TRBJ1-2	-	TRBD1	TGCGCCAGCAGCCAAGATCCCGGACAGGGGGCTTTTGGCTACACCTTC	CASSQDPGQGAFGYTF
TRBV5-1	TRBJ1-2	-	-	TGCGCCAGCAGCTTGGCCGGGGCGGGATTCCCATCAGCTAACTATGGCTACACCTTC	CASSLAGAGFPSANYGYTF
TRBV3-1	TRBJ2-4	-	TRBD2	TGTGCCAGCAGCCAAGATTACCCCAATACTGCGGGGGAGTCCAAAAACATTCAGTACTTC	CASSQDYPNTAGESKNIQYF
TRBV4-2	TRBJ2-2	few	-	TGTGCCAGCAGCCAATTGAAAAACACCGGGGAGCTGTTTTTT	CASSQLKNTGELFF
TRBV7-3	TRBJ2-1	few	-	TGTGCCAGCAGCTTAATGGGGGTCGGCTACAATGAGCAGTTCTTC	CASSLMGVGYNEQFF
TRBV12-3/TRBV12-4	TRBJ2-2	-	-	TGTGCCATCCCCTCGGACCCCCTCAATAGCGGAGGTACCGGGGAGCTGTTTTTT	CAIPSDPLNSGGTGELFF
TRBV5-1	TRBJ1-1	-	TRBD1	TGCGCCAGCACGCCACTCGACAGGGCCACCATTGGGGGCACTGAAGCTTTCTTT	CASTPLDRATIGGTEAFF
TRBV27	TRBJ2-7	-	TRBD1	TGTGCCAGCCCACCGGTGCGACTCCATCCCGGGACAGGGTCAGGTCCCTACGAGCAGTACTTC	CASPPVRLHPGTGSGPYEQYF
TRBV6-5	TRBJ2-7	-	-	TGTGCCAGCAGTACCGGGACGTGGAGGGAGCAGTACTTC	CASSTGTWREQYF
TRBV5-1	TRBJ1-4	few	-	TGCGCCAGCAGCTTGGACCAGAGTGCAACTAATGAAAAACTGTTTTTT	CASSLDQSATNEKLFF
TRBV4-2	TRBJ2-1	many	TRBD1	TGTGCCAGCAGCCAAGAACGGGGACAGGGGGCCTACAATGAGCAGTTCTTC	CASSQERGQGAYNEQFF